This TCR beta chain is from a study of blood T cell repertoires in COVID-19. The germline V and J ends were trimmed by 0 bases and 6 bases, with 11 bases remaining between them. The CDR3 has 14 residues. Germline assignment: CDR1 LGHNA and CDR2 YSLEER. Assay: immunoSEQ multiplex PCR; the TCRdb copy retains only in-frame clones and omits some. The table records tens of thousands of clones, roughly nine tenths of them present only once. V gene TRBV4-3 combines with J gene TRBJ1-1; D is perhaps TRBD1 (5 bases). The sequenced sample was peripheral blood. This TCR was recovered from a woman older than 75 with active or convalescent COVID-19. CDR3 nucleotides: TGCGCCAGCAGCCAAGATCGGGGGGACCCTGAAGCTTTCTTT. Its translation: CASSQDRGDPEAFF.